Sequencing of this T cell receptor (beta chain) was carried out in a study of cytomegalovirus exposure and HLA in healthy donors. Germline V gene data show CDR1 as ENHRY and CDR2 as SYGVKD. V was pared by 11 bases and J by 9 bases, with 15 bases of the junction left unmatched. The CDR3 length is 14 residues. Produced via immunoSEQ multiplex PCR; TCRdb's table is partial and in-frame only. The sample lists 100,000 to 150,000 clones, 89% occurring once. Sequenced input: PBMCs. The receptor was derived from a woman between 18 and 29 years old in good health and CMV-seronegative. The rearrangement uses TRBV10-3 and TRBJ2-1, with 8 bases aligning to TRBD1. The CDR3 sequence is CAVTTPGQVVEQFF. DNA for the CDR3: TGTGCCGTAACGACACCGGGACAGGTGGTTGAGCAGTTCTTC.